These 22 T cell receptor beta chains came from one sample sequenced in a study of blood T cell repertoires in COVID-19 (dated by TCRdb to the early 2020s). Library preparation used the immunoSEQ multiplex PCR assay. TCRdb stores this immuneACCESS table with in-frame sequences only. Part of the clones is absent; in the studies checked, under half of the shortfall reflects unresolved V genes, and no reason is known for the rest. A total of roughly 28,000 clones appear in this sample, approximately 89% of them only once. The ten largest account for approximately 50% of the sample. Sequencing used peripheral blood. The receptors were sampled from a human donor with acute or convalescent COVID-19. The donor label of this sample is uncertain.

V gene TRBV27 combines with J gene TRBJ1-4; 7 bases agree with TRBD1. CDR1 is MNHEY and CDR2 is SMNVEV in the germline V gene (reference sequence). The CDR3 consists of 15 residues. Losses at the gene ends were 3 bases for V and 5 bases for J; bases not matched to a gene: 6. CDR3 DNA: TGTGCCAGCAGTTTTAACAGGGGCTCCAATGAAAAACTGTTTTTT. Its translation is CASSFNRGSNEKLFF.

The chain combines TRBV12-2 with TRBJ1-2; the D call of TRBD1 is as the table states it, not checked on the DNA. TRBV12-2 is a pseudogene locus. The CDR3 has 13 residues. The CDR3 bases are TGTGCAAGTCGCTTAGAACAGGGCAATGGCTACACCTTC. Its protein product is CASRLEQGNGYTF.

This clone was counted once. The chain employs TRBV5-1 and TRBJ2-1, with 8 positions matching TRBD2. The CDR3 has 15 amino acids. V shed 3 bases and J 3 bases; nucleotides not matched to a gene: 5. Germline assignment: CDR1 SGHRS and CDR2 YFSETQ. The CDR3 protein is CASSSTGTSYNEQFF. DNA of the CDR3: TGCGCCAGCAGCTCCACCGGGACTAGCTACAATGAGCAGTTCTTC.

The chain carries TRBV10-3 and TRBJ2-7; 8 bases match TRBD2. Per the germline V gene, CDR1 is ENHRY and CDR2 is SYGVKD. This CDR3 region has 13 residues. Germline trimming cut 6 bases from V and 5 bases from J; bases unmatched to any gene: 6. The CDR3 spells CAISGGVLNEQYF. In nucleotides, the CDR3 is TGTGCCATCAGCGGGGGGGTTCTAAACGAGCAGTACTTC.

The CDR3 nucleotides are TGTGCCATCAGTGAGGGACAGGGAAGGTCACCCCTCCACTTT. This sequence encodes CAISEGQGRSPLHF. The chain carries TRBV10-3 and TRBJ1-6; 8 bases agree with TRBD1. Unmatched junction bases numbered 4, after V lost 2 bases and J lost 10 bases. CDR1 is ENHRY and CDR2 is SYGVKD in the germline V gene. The CDR3 sequence is 14 residues long.

The rearrangement joins TRBV11-2 to TRBJ2-7; tentative D call: TRBD1 (6 bases). Trimming left V 4 bases short and J 6 bases short, with 10 bases between. Germline CDR1 is SGHAT and CDR2 is FQNNGV. The CDR3 loop spans 12 amino acids. The CDR3 loop is CASSSQGIEQYF. In DNA form, the CDR3 reads TGTGCCAGCAGCTCGCAGGGGATCGAGCAGTACTTC. Filled out from reference TRBV11-2 and TRBJ2-7, the complete variable domain reads EAGVAQSPRYKIIEKRQSVAFWCNPISGHATLYWYQQILGQGPKLLIQFQNNGVVDDSQLPKDRFSAERLKGVDSTLKIQPAKLEDSAVYLCASSSQGIEQYFGPGTRLTVT.

The chain links TRBV5-6 to TRBJ1-2, with D perhaps matching TRBD1 (5 bases). Germline CDR1 reads SGHDT; CDR2 reads YYEEEE. CDR3 size: 15 residues. V was shortened by 4 bases and J by 8 bases, with 21 bases between the two germline ends. The CDR3 spells CASSPRGAVVAGYTF. The CDR3 DNA reads TGTGCCAGCAGCCCACGCGGGGCAGTAGTTGCGGGCTACACCTTC.

The chain couples TRBV3-1 (or the pseudogene TRBV3-2) to TRBJ2-7, with TRBD2 identical over 14 bases. V gave up 0 bases and J gave up 5 bases; unmatched junction bases: 3. Germline loops: CDR1 LGHDT, CDR2 YNNKEL (reference sequence). The CDR3 has 16 amino acids. CDR3 in amino acids: CASSQEGTSGSHEQYF. The CDR3 coding sequence is TGTGCCAGCAGCCAAGAAGGGACTAGCGGGAGTCACGAGCAGTACTTC.

The rearrangement uses TRBV2 and TRBJ1-4; 8 bases are a match to TRBD1. Germline V gives CDR1 SNHLY, CDR2 FYNNEI. The CDR3 runs 14 residues. With V trimmed by 6 bases and J by 8 bases, 8 bases remained unmatched. The DNA for the CDR3 is TGTGCCAGCAGGGCGACAGGGGTTGGAGAAAAACTGTTTTTT. Encoded protein: CASRATGVGEKLFF. Drawing the rest from reference TRBV2 and TRBJ1-4, the complete variable domain is EPEVTQTPSHQVTQMGQEVILRCVPISNHLYFYWYRQILGQKVEFLVSFYNNEISEKSEIFDDQFSVERPDGSNFTLKIRSTKLEDSAMYFCASRATGVGEKLFFGSGTQLSVL.

The chain joins TRBV30 to TRBJ1-6; D gene unclear. CDR1 is GTSNPN, CDR2 SVGIG, per germline (reference sequence). V lost 1 base and J lost 9, with 7 bases in between. The CDR3 runs to 12 residues. The CDR3 here is CAWSDLFSPLHF. The CDR3 DNA follows: TGTGCCTGGAGTGATCTGTTTTCACCCCTCCACTTT.

The rearrangement links TRBV2 to TRBJ2-7; a possible D gene is TRBD2 (7 bases). Trimming shortened V by 10 bases and J by 5 bases, and 15 bases separated the two germline ends. The CDR3 runs 12 residues. CDR1 is SNHLY and CDR2 is FYNNEI in the germline V gene. This chain's CDR3 is CATSTGGHEQYF. The DNA of the CDR3 is TGTGCCACTTCAACGGGGGGCCACGAGCAGTACTTC. Together with reference TRBV2 and TRBJ2-7, the CDR3 gives the full variable domain: EPEVTQTPSHQVTQMGQEVILRCVPISNHLYFYWYRQILGQKVEFLVSFYNNEISEKSEIFDDQFSVERPDGSNFTLKIRSTKLEDSAMYFCATSTGGHEQYFGPGTRLTVT.

A single count supports this clone. A much larger clone differs from this one at a single base, so this may be a read error. Within the sample, other DNA sequences also encode this same CDR3. The CDR3 sequence: CAWARTVNQPQHF. Written as DNA, the CDR3 is TGTGCCTGGGCCAGGACAGTTAATCAGCCCCAACATTTT. The J gene is TRBJ1-5, the V gene TRBV30; a possible D gene is TRBD1 (6 bases). CDR1 and CDR2 (germline): GTSNPN, SVGIG (reference sequence). The CDR3 runs to 13 residues.

The rearrangement uses TRBV6-1 and TRBJ1-6; the match to TRBD1 covers 8 bases. CDR1 MNHNS and CDR2 SASEGT come from the germline V gene. This CDR3 has 17 residues. V gave up 4 bases and J gave up 5 bases; unmatched junction bases: 10. The CDR3 spells CASSGGLGTGDNSPLHF. The CDR3, as DNA: TGTGCCAGCAGTGGGGGGTTGGGGACAGGAGATAATTCACCCCTCCACTTT.

CDR3 in DNA: TGTGCCAGCAGCACGGGGGTGCGCTACGAGCAGTACTTC. This sequence encodes CASSTGVRYEQYF. V and J are TRBV7-2 and TRBJ2-7, with a possible D match to TRBD2 (6 bases). Germline V gene data show CDR1 as SGHTA and CDR2 as FQGNSA. Trimming left V 5 bases short and J 3 bases short, with 11 bases between. The CDR3 has 13 amino acids.

J is TRBJ2-5 and V is TRBV3-1 (or the pseudogene TRBV3-2); D remains ambiguous. Germline V CDR1 and CDR2: LGHDT, YNNKEL (reference sequence). V was shortened by 5 bases and J by 4 bases, with 14 bases between the two germline ends. CDR3 length: 14 amino acids. DNA for the CDR3: TGTGCCAGCAGCGCCCGCAACTCTGGAGAGACCCAGTACTTC. This sequence encodes CASSARNSGETQYF.

The rearrangement uses TRBV5-1 and TRBJ2-7; 10 nucleotides align to TRBD1. Trimming removed 3 bases from V and 6 bases from J; junction bases left unmatched: 6. The V gene's germline CDR1 is SGHRS and CDR2 YFSETQ. This CDR3 has 14 residues. In DNA, the CDR3 is TGCGCCAGCAGCTCCGGGGGGGACAGGGGCGAGCAGTACTTC. Protein: CASSSGGDRGEQYF. The entire variable domain, with the rest obtained from reference TRBV5-1 and TRBJ2-7, is as follows: KAGVTQTPRYLIKTRGQQVTLSCSPISGHRSVSWYQQTPGQGLQFLFEYFSETQRNKGNFPGRFSGRQFSNSRSEMNVSTLELGDSALYLCASSSGGDRGEQYFGPGTRLTVT.

This chain uses TRBV28 with TRBJ2-3, with D possibly matching TRBD2 (5 bases). Trimming cost V 7 bases and J 4 bases, with 12 bases left between them. The germline gives CDR1 MDHEN, CDR2 SYDVKM. This CDR3 has 13 amino acids. The CDR3 coding sequence is TGTGCCAGCACTACGATCGGGGCAGATACGCAGTATTTT. As protein: CASTTIGADTQYF.

Only one count was recorded for this clone. This chain uses TRBV11-3 with TRBJ2-7; D not resolved. The CDR3 spans 12 residues. Trimming took off 2 bases at V and 4 bases at J, with 6 bases between the two ends. The germline V gene has CDR1 SGHNT and CDR2 YENEEA. The CDR3 is CASSLSGYEQYF. The CDR3 region has the DNA TGTGCCAGCAGCTTATCGGGTTACGAGCAGTACTTC.

The chain joins TRBV5-1 to TRBJ1-2, with D uncertain. The ends were cut back, 0 bases at V and 8 bases at J, with 14 bases in the middle. Per germline, CDR1 SGHRS and CDR2 YFSETQ. The CDR3 contains 14 residues. In nucleotides, the CDR3 is TGCGCCAGCAGCTTGGCCAGACTGGAGGAGGGCTACACCTTC. Its translation: CASSLARLEEGYTF.

This chain joins TRBV7-9 and TRBJ1-2, with 9 nucleotides matching TRBD1. V was pared by 5 bases and J by 10 bases, with 14 bases of the junction left unmatched. This CDR3 is built from 15 residues. From germline, CDR1 is SEHNR and CDR2 FQNEAQ (reference sequence). CDR3 residues: CASSPAYRGRRDYTF. The CDR3 coding sequence is TGTGCCAGCAGCCCAGCCTACAGGGGGCGCCGGGACTACACCTTC.

The chain links TRBV4-3 to TRBJ2-1; 12 bases map to TRBD2. From germline, CDR1 is LGHNA and CDR2 YSLEER. The CDR3 is made up of 15 amino acids. V lost 5 bases to trimming and J lost 8 bases; unmatched junction nucleotides: 7. The CDR3: CASSKLAGGLDEQFF. DNA of the CDR3: TGCGCCAGCAGCAAACTAGCGGGGGGCCTCGATGAGCAGTTCTTC.

This chain links TRBV12-3 or TRBV12-4 with TRBJ2-7, with D unclear. This CDR3 spans 12 amino acids. Trimming stripped 1 base from V and 7 bases from J, with 8 bases between. The CDR3 sequence is CASSLVRWEQYF. The CDR3 bases are TGTGCCAGCAGTTTAGTGAGGTGGGAGCAGTACTTC.